This T cell receptor beta chain was sequenced in a study of T cells expressing NK-cell markers. Study-level results: These clonotypes, the leaders elsewhere, also led the CD3+CD56-NKG2C+ fraction in a few donors.

TCRdb reprocessed the 5' RACE reads, keeping one entry per CDR3 protein, no DNA. In total, the table holds around 110,000 distinct CDR3 sequences. Comment on this clonotype: Its antigen is currently unknown.

Sequencing used blood T cells: a sorted CD56 or NKG2C T cell subset, CD4+ or CD8+ T cells, or bulk PBMC T cells (not recorded which). This clonotype was sampled from a woman aged 18-69 years in good health.

CDR3 residues: CASSESGIGNQPQHF. V is TRBV25-1 and J is TRBJ1-5; TCRdb returns TRBD1, unconfirmable since there is no DNA. Germline values: CDR1 MGHDK, CDR2 SYGVNS. This CDR3 region has 15 residues.